This T cell receptor beta chain appears in the sequencing data of a study of CD8+ T cells in alopecia areata. Study background: For the treated group, dosing was oral tofacitinib at 5 to 10 mg twice daily. Findings of the study overall: Sequenced scalp T cells also include alphabeta T cells resident in normal skin. Relative to mice, TCR sharing across patients was less clear, a difference possibly HLA-related.

This clone was detected once. Its antigen is not known. Specified treatment: oral pan-JAK inhibitor, 5-10 mg twice daily. Extracted from the samples, RNA was reverse transcribed into cDNA to serve as the sequencing template. Sequencing was performed with immunoSEQ multiplex PCR; in TCRdb, only in-frame clones are kept and a portion is missing. The sample holds 90,000 to 120,000 clones, roughly 89% seen once. CDR1 is MGHRA and CDR2 is YSYEKL in the germline V gene. The CDR3 runs 18 residues. The V and J ends lost 0 bases and 4 bases, in that order; junction bases with no gene match: 9. This receptor was obtained from a human donor with alopecia areata. The sequencing used CD8+ T cells sorted from blood, collected at week 24, from a patient treated with tofacitinib. V and J are TRBV4-1 and TRBJ2-1; TRBD2 matches 10 bases. CDR3 in DNA: TGCGCCAGCAGCCAAGATGGGTTAGCGGGGGGCCCTTACAATGAGCAGTTCTTC. Protein product: CASSQDGLAGGPYNEQFF.